This T cell receptor beta chain appears in the sequencing data of a study of blood T cell repertoires in COVID-19. CDR1 and CDR2 (germline): SEHNR, FQNEAQ (reference sequence). This CDR3 contains 15 residues. The germline V and J ends were trimmed by 5 bases and 3 bases, with 17 bases remaining between them. Original analysis: Nucleated cell counts were estimated from reference gene primer amplification. Clones were sequenced by immunoSEQ multiplex PCR, and TCRdb holds only the in-frame ones, with some missing. V and J calls and clone size are those listed in that table; D and trimming were worked out from the DNA. The sample contains roughly 300,000 clones, around 87% of which appear only once.

Material: PBMCs or T cells enriched from blood (not recorded which). This TCR came from a woman younger than 45 who had recovered from COVID-19. The chain joins TRBV7-9 to TRBJ2-7, with a weak D call TRBD1 (5 bases). The CDR3 is CASSRPDTSDYEQYF. The CDR3 region has the DNA TGTGCCAGCAGCCGACCGGACACTTCCGACTACGAGCAGTACTTC.